Below are 32 T cell receptor beta chains sequenced from a single sample in a study of persistence of HIV-infected CD4 T cells. Their cognate antigens are unknown. This was the immunoSEQ version 4 assay in survey mode. Sequencing was performed with immunoSEQ multiplex PCR; in TCRdb, only in-frame clones are kept and a portion is missing. The table lists about 32,000 clones, 65% to 90% of them singletons. An overlapping HIV-1 Gag peptide pool stimulated these cells at roughly 1 ug/peptide/mL. CD40L/CD69 double-negative CD45RO-high memory CD4+ T cells were collected. The specimen comprised CD4+ T cells sorted from PBMCs after roughly 18-hour stimulation, sampled from a patient who received antiretroviral therapy. The origin of the receptors is an adult woman with HIV who was CMV-seropositive.

The V and J genes are TRBV10-3 and TRBJ1-5; a possible D gene is TRBD1 (5 bases). V was trimmed by 6 bases and J by 4 bases, leaving 10 bases between them. The germline gives CDR1 ENHRY, CDR2 SYGVKD. The CDR3 sequence is 13 residues long. CDR3 loop: CAIRGEGNQPQHF. The CDR3 DNA reads TGTGCCATCAGGGGAGAGGGGAATCAGCCCCAGCATTTT.

This clone appeared a few times. The chain is built from TRBV3-1 (or the pseudogene TRBV3-2) and TRBJ2-3; 12 bases are shared with TRBD2. After removal of 4 bases from V and 5 bases from J, the junction contained 7 bases not matched to a gene. The CDR3 is made up of 16 amino acids. Germline V gives CDR1 LGHDT, CDR2 YNNKEL (reference sequence). The CDR3 DNA reads as TGTGCCAGCAGCCGCCGGACTAGCGGGATAGGAGATACGCAGTATTTT. Translating gives CASSRRTSGIGDTQYF.

The V call is TRBV11-3, the J call TRBJ1-5; the D is unclear. V was shortened by 2 bases and J by 5 bases, with 10 bases between the two germline ends. The CDR3 sequence is 14 residues long. Germline CDR1 SGHNT, CDR2 YENEEA. CDR3 coding DNA: TGTGCCAGCAGCTTAAACGCTGGGGATCAGCCCCAGCATTTT. Residues: CASSLNAGDQPQHF.

Only a few counts were recorded for this clone. The rearrangement uses TRBV9 and TRBJ1-3, with D uncertain. This CDR3 spans 14 amino acids. Trimming stripped 2 bases from V and 0 bases from J, with 6 bases between. Germline V CDR1 and CDR2: SGDLS, YYNGEE. The CDR3 loop reads CASSVQSSGNTIYF. As DNA, the CDR3 is TGTGCCAGCAGCGTCCAGAGCTCTGGAAACACCATATATTTT.

The V gene is TRBV15, the J gene TRBJ2-3; TRBD2 agrees at 8 bases. The trim removed 5 bases at V and 4 bases at J, leaving 17 bases unmatched. CDR3 length: 18 residues. Germline lookup yields CDR1 LNHNV and CDR2 YYDKDF (reference sequence). The CDR3 sequence: CATSGLAEVSGAADTQYF. CDR3 nucleotide sequence: TGTGCCACCAGCGGACTAGCTGAGGTTTCAGGGGCCGCAGATACGCAGTATTTT.

The rearrangement joins TRBV12-3 or TRBV12-4 to TRBJ2-3; tentative D call: TRBD1 (6 bases). This CDR3 is built from 13 residues. Trimming took 3 bases from V and 3 from J, leaving 7 bases between them. This CDR3 is CASSFQGTDTQYF. The CDR3 DNA follows: TGTGCCAGCAGTTTTCAGGGGACAGATACGCAGTATTTT.

This chain uses TRBV18 with TRBJ1-3, with D hard to call. CDR1 is KGHSH and CDR2 is LQKENI in the germline V gene. V was cut by 2 bases and J by 0 bases, with 11 bases left in between. The CDR3 spans 16 residues. The CDR3 loop is CASSPGQLISGNTIYF. CDR3 sequence (DNA): TGTGCCAGCTCACCAGGTCAGCTAATCTCTGGAAACACCATATATTTT.

The count of this clone is one. The genes are TRBV29-1 and TRBJ1-5; 7 bases map to TRBD1. The CDR3 has 15 residues. Germline CDR1 and CDR2: SQVTM and ANQGSEA. V was pared by 4 bases and J by 0 bases, with 6 bases of the junction left unmatched. In DNA, the CDR3 is TGCAGCGTTGCCCTGACAGGGAATAGCAATCAGCCCCAGCATTTT. It is translated as CSVALTGNSNQPQHF.

The chain combines TRBV5-1 with TRBJ2-7, with TRBD1 matching 12 bases. The CDR3 is made up of 19 amino acids. The V segment lost 3 bases and the J segment 0 bases; nucleotides outside the gene matches: 13. Germline-derived CDR1 and CDR2 are SGHRS and YFSETQ. As DNA, the CDR3 is TGCGCCAGCAGCTACCCGGGACAGGGGGCCCGAGGGAGCTCCTACGAGCAGTACTTC. It encodes CASSYPGQGARGSSYEQYF.

The chain carries TRBV10-3 and TRBJ1-1; perhaps TRBD1 as D (5 bases). The ends were cut back, 4 bases at V and 2 bases at J, with 8 bases in the middle. The V gene's germline CDR1 is ENHRY and CDR2 SYGVKD. The CDR3 runs to 13 residues. In DNA, the CDR3 is TGTGCCATCAGTGGACAGTCCAACACTGAAGCTTTCTTT. Translated: CAISGQSNTEAFF.

The chain recombines TRBV6-6 with TRBJ2-5, with 8 bases matching TRBD1. This CDR3 spans 16 amino acids. Germline trimming cut 5 bases from V and 5 bases from J; bases unmatched to any gene: 13. CDR1 and CDR2 (germline): MNHNY, SVGAGI (reference sequence). The DNA of the CDR3 is TGTGCCAGCAGTCCCGCTAGTGACAGGGGACGGGAGACCCAGTACTTC. Its translation is CASSPASDRGRETQYF.

This clone came up a few times. This chain connects TRBV2 to TRBJ1-5; D is undetermined. V shed 2 bases and J shed 4 bases, with 6 bases lying between them. The CDR3 length is 13 residues. Germline V gene sequence: CDR1 SNHLY, CDR2 FYNNEI. Written as DNA, the CDR3 is TGTGCCAGCAGTGAAAGGGTTAATCAGCCCCAGCATTTT. This translates into CASSERVNQPQHF.

This chain connects TRBV21-1 to TRBJ1-2; the table's TRBD1 call for D was not verified on the DNA. TRBV21-1 is reported as a pseudogene. There are 14 residues in the CDR3. DNA of the CDR3: TGTGCCAGCATCAAGGCAGGGGCTTACTATGGCTACACCTTC. Encoded protein: CASIKAGAYYGYTF.

This chain connects TRBV7-3 to TRBJ1-1; D gene uncertain. This CDR3 contains 13 residues. Trimming removed 6 bases at V and 1 base at J, with 9 bases between. Germline values: CDR1 SGHTA, CDR2 FQGTGA. CDR3 protein: CASSSRPNTEAFF. The CDR3 bases are TGTGCCAGCAGTTCCAGACCGAACACTGAAGCTTTCTTT.

The J gene is TRBJ1-5, the V gene TRBV21-1. TRBV21-1 is a documented pseudogene. CDR3 length equals 12 residues. CDR3 region: CASSILTAPQHF. Here the CDR3 DNA reads TGTGCCAGCAGTATTTTGACGGCTCCCCAGCATTTT.

The chain recombines TRBV6-4 with TRBJ2-3; 13 bases are shared with TRBD2. The CDR3 sequence is 16 residues long. V dropped 3 bases and J dropped 5; count of bases not matched to a gene: 5. The germline V gene has CDR1 MRHNA and CDR2 SNTAGT. Written as DNA, the CDR3 is TGTGCCAGCAGTGAAGCGACTAGCGGGGGGCAAGATACGCAGTATTTT. It yields the protein CASSEATSGGQDTQYF.

The gene calls are TRBV3-1 (or the pseudogene TRBV3-2) and TRBJ1-4; 7 nucleotides agree with TRBD1. The V and J ends lost 4 bases and 1 base, in that order; junction bases with no gene match: 9. The CDR3 totals 17 residues. CDR1 is LGHDT and CDR2 is YNNKEL in the germline V gene (reference sequence). Written as DNA, the CDR3 is TGTGCCAGCAGCCGGGGACAGCCTTTAGGAACTAATGAAAAACTGTTTTTT. Protein: CASSRGQPLGTNEKLFF.

This clone has just a few counts. This chain links TRBV27 with TRBJ1-2, with 7 bases matching TRBD1. V dropped 7 bases and J dropped 4; count of bases not matched to a gene: 12. CDR3 length: 15 amino acids. The V gene's germline CDR1 is MNHEY and CDR2 SMNVEV (reference sequence). The CDR3 DNA follows: TGTGCCAGCAAACCCGGGACAGAACACTTCTATGGCTACACCTTC. This translates into CASKPGTEHFYGYTF.

Only one count was recorded for this clone. V gene TRBV6-2 or TRBV6-3 combines with J gene TRBJ2-3; D may be TRBD2 (7 bases). Trimming pared 2 bases from V and 5 bases from J, leaving 11 bases between. CDR1 is MNHEY, CDR2 SVGEGT, per germline. This CDR3 comprises 14 residues. DNA of the CDR3: TGTGCCAGCAGTTACGGGGGGGCTGGAGATACGCAGTATTTT. It yields the protein CASSYGGAGDTQYF.

The V and J genes are TRBV12-3 or TRBV12-4 and TRBJ2-5, with D unclear. The CDR3 is 12 amino acids. Trimming cost V 4 bases and J 4 bases, with 7 bases left between them. This CDR3 reads CASSSLGETQYF. The CDR3 DNA reads TGTGCCAGCAGTTCCCTCGGAGAGACCCAGTACTTC.

This clone was counted once. This chain links TRBV5-8 with TRBJ1-6; a weak D match, TRBD1 (5 bases). Germline V lookup: CDR1 SGHTS, CDR2 YDEGEE. Trimming stripped 5 bases from V and 7 bases from J, with 19 bases between. The CDR3 is made up of 16 amino acids. CDR3 sequence: CASRASPGLLNSPLHF. CDR3 nucleotides: TGTGCCAGCAGAGCGTCCCCGGGACTACTCAATTCACCCCTCCACTTT.

Only a few counts were recorded for this clone. This chain uses TRBV2 with TRBJ1-5; D is ambiguous. Germline CDR1 and CDR2: SNHLY and FYNNEI. The V end lost 2 bases, the J end lost 3 bases, and 17 bases lay between the germline ends. CDR3 length equals 17 residues. The CDR3 spells CASSERSPREFNQPQHF. In DNA, the CDR3 is TGTGCCAGCAGTGAACGGTCCCCGAGGGAGTTCAATCAGCCCCAGCATTTT. The whole variable domain, remainder taken from reference TRBV2 and TRBJ1-5, is EPEVTQTPSHQVTQMGQEVILRCVPISNHLYFYWYRQILGQKVEFLVSFYNNEISEKSEIFDDQFSVERPDGSNFTLKIRSTKLEDSAMYFCASSERSPREFNQPQHFGDGTRLSIL.

The chain has TRBV7-8 and TRBJ1-1; D remains ambiguous. The CDR3 totals 12 residues. Trimming pared 4 bases from V and 12 bases from J, leaving 15 bases between. Germline V lookup: CDR1 SGHVS, CDR2 FQNEAQ. The CDR3 protein is CASSSSSLAPFF. The CDR3 nucleotides are TGTGCCAGCAGCTCCTCGTCCCTAGCACCTTTCTTT.

The rearrangement uses TRBV28 and TRBJ2-1, with a possible D match to TRBD2 (6 bases). V lost 8 bases and J 0 bases, leaving 14 bases between the germline ends. Germline-derived CDR1 and CDR2 are MDHEN and SYDVKM. The CDR3 sequence is 15 residues long. CDR3 nucleotides: TGTGCCAGCCTTAGCGGAGGCTACTCCTACAATGAGCAGTTCTTC. Amino acid sequence: CASLSGGYSYNEQFF.

The chain links TRBV9 to TRBJ1-6; no firm D call. The V end was cut by 0 bases, the J end by 7 bases, with 8 bases between. CDR3 length: 14 amino acids. Germline values: CDR1 SGDLS, CDR2 YYNGEE. The CDR3 loop is CASSVEGMNSPLHF. The CDR3 region has the DNA TGTGCCAGCAGCGTAGAGGGTATGAATTCACCCCTCCACTTT. The full variable domain, its missing parts supplied by reference TRBV9 and TRBJ1-6, is DSGVTQTPKHLITATGQRVTLRCSPRSGDLSVYWYQQSLDQGLQFLIQYYNGEERAKGNILERFSAQQFPDLHSELNLSSLELGDSALYFCASSVEGMNSPLHFGNGTRLTVT.

Notes on this clone: Germline is not matched at one junction end, which may reflect a read error. The chain employs TRBV28 and TRBJ2-3; 7 nucleotides match TRBD1. The CDR3 spans 14 residues. Germline lookup yields CDR1 MDHEN and CDR2 SYDVKM. CDR3 loop: CATSADRAGDTQYF. In nucleotides, the CDR3 is TGTGCCACCAGTGCCGACAGGGCTGGAGATACGCAGTATTTT.

The chain uses TRBV4-3 and TRBJ1-1, with a weak D call TRBD1 (5 bases). This CDR3 has 13 amino acids. Trimming removed 4 bases at V and 10 bases at J, with 16 bases between. Germline values: CDR1 LGHNA, CDR2 YSLEER. For the CDR3, the DNA is TGCGCCAGCAGCCTAGTCGGGACGGCTGGAGCTTTCTTT. Protein product: CASSLVGTAGAFF.

CDR3 DNA: TGTGCCAGCAGCAAAAGGGCAGGTTCTCCTTCCTACGAGCAGTACTTC. Protein sequence: CASSKRAGSPSYEQYF. This sequence joins TRBV21-1 and TRBJ2-7. TRBV21-1 is shown as a pseudogene. There are 16 residues in the CDR3.

This chain uses TRBV5-6 with TRBJ1-1; D not certain. In germline, CDR1 is SGHDT, CDR2 YYEEEE. This CDR3 comprises 15 residues. Trimming shortened V by 4 bases and J by 3 bases, and 16 bases separated the two germline ends. CDR3 in DNA: TGTGCCAGCAGCATAGGCCCTTCTCCGGACACTGAAGCTTTCTTT. Translation: CASSIGPSPDTEAFF.

The chain combines TRBV6-6 with TRBJ1-2; maybe TRBD1 (5 bases). The CDR3 is 12 amino acids. Germline V gives CDR1 MNHNY, CDR2 SVGAGI (reference sequence). The V gene lost 5 bases and the J gene lost 6 bases, with 10 bases spanning the gap. DNA of the CDR3: TGTGCCAGCAGTATGACAGAAGATGGCTACACCTTC. Protein product: CASSMTEDGYTF.

The chain links TRBV20-1 to TRBJ1-2, with 7 bases that match TRBD1. CDR1 is DFQATT and CDR2 is SNEGSKA in the germline V gene (reference sequence). The CDR3 consists of 11 residues. Losses at the gene ends were 6 bases for V and 7 bases for J; bases not matched to a gene: 5. Written as DNA, the CDR3 is TGCAGTGCCCAGGGGGTGGTTGGCTACACCTTC. Its translation: CSAQGVVGYTF.

The V gene is TRBV5-1, the J gene TRBJ2-1; 7 bases line up with TRBD1. CDR3 size: 14 residues. Germline CDR1 is SGHRS and CDR2 is YFSETQ. Trimming cost V 3 bases and J 9 bases; bases outside gene matches: 9. The CDR3 here is CASSSGQFGGEQFF. The DNA for the CDR3 is TGCGCCAGCAGCTCGGGACAGTTTGGCGGTGAGCAGTTCTTC.